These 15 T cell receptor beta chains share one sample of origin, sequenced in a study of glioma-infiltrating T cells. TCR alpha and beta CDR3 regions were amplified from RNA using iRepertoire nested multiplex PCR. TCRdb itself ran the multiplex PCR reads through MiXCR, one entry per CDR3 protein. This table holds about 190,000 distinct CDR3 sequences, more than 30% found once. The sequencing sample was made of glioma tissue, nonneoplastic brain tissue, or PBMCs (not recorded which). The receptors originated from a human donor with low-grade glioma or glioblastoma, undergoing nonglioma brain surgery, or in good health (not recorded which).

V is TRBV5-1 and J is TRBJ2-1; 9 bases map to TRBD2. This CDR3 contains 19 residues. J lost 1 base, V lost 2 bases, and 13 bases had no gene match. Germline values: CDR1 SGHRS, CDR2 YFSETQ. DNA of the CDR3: TGCGCCAGCAGCTTAGGGCGGGAGGGCCGTTTATGGTCCTACAATGAGCAGTTCTTC. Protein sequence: CASSLGREGRLWSYNEQFF.

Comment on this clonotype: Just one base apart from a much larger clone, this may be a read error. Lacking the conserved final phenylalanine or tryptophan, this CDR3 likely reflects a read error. The CDR3, as DNA: TGTGCCAGCAGTGGGACAGGGGGGTCCTACGAGCAGTACTAC. Encoded protein: CASSGTGGSYEQYY. This chain connects TRBV27 to TRBJ2-7; 11 bases line up with TRBD1. This CDR3 spans 14 amino acids. After removal of 5 bases from V and 1 base from J, the junction contained 1 base not matched to a gene. CDR1 MNHEY and CDR2 SMNVEV come from the germline V gene (reference sequence).

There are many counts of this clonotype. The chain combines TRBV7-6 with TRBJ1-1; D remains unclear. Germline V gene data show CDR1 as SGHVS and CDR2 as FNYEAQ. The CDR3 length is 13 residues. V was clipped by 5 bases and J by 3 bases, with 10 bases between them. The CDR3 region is CASSPFTDTEAFF. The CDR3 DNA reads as TGTGCCAGCAGCCCGTTTACGGACACTGAAGCTTTCTTT.

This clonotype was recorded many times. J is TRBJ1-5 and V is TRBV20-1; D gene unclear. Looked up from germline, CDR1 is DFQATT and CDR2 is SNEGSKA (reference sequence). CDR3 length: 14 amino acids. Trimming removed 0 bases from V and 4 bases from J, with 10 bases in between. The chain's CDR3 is CSARDRQANQPQHF. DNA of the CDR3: TGCAGTGCTAGAGATAGGCAGGCTAATCAGCCCCAGCATTTT.

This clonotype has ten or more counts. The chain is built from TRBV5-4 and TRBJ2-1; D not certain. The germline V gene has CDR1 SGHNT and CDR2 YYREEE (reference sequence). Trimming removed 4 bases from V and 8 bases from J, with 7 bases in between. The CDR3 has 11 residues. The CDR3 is CASSGRDEQFF. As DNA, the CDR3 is TGTGCCAGCAGCGGGCGTGATGAGCAGTTCTTC.

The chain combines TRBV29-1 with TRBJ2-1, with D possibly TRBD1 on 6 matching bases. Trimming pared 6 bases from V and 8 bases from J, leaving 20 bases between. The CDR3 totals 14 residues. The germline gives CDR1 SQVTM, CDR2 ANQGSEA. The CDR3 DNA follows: TGCAGCGTCGACTGGACAGAGCCCGCCGATGAGCAGTTCTTC. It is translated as CSVDWTEPADEQFF.

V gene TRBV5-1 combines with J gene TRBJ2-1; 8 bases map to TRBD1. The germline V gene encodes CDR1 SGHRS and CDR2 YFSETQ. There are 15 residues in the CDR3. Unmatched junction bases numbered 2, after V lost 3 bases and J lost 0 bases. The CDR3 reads CASSSGQGSYNEQFF. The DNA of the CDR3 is TGCGCCAGCAGCTCTGGACAGGGCTCCTACAATGAGCAGTTCTTC.

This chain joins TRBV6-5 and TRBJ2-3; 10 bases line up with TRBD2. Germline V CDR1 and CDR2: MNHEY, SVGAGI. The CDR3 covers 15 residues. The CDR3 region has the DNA TGTGTTAGCAGTTTACTAGCGGGGAACACAGATACGCAGTATTTT. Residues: CVSSLLAGNTDTQYF.

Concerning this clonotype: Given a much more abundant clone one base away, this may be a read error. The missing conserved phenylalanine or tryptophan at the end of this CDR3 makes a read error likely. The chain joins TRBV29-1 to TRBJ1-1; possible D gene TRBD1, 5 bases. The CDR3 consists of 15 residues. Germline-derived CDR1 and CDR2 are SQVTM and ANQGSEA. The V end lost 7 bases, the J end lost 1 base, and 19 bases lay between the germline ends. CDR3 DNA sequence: TGCAGCGCCGAGAAAGCCGGGACCCAGAACACTGAAGCTTTCCTT. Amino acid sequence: CSAEKAGTQNTEAFL.

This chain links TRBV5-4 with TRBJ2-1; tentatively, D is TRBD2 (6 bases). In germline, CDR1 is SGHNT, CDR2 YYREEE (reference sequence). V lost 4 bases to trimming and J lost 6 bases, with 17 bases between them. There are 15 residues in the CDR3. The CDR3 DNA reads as TGTGCCAGCAGCCCGTGGCGGGGACTCTCCAATGAGCAGTTCTTC. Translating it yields CASSPWRGLSNEQFF.

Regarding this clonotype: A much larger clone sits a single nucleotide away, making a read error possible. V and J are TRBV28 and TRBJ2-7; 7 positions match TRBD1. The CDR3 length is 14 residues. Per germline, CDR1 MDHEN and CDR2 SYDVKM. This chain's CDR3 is CASVLQGPSYEKYF. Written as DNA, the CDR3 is TGTGCCAGCGTACTACAGGGGCCCTCCTACGAGAAGTACTTC.

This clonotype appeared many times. The chain's CDR3 is CASKEAPGLRATDTQYF. CDR3 DNA sequence: TGTGCCAGCAAAGAGGCTCCTGGACTCAGGGCTACAGATACGCAGTATTTT. V usage is TRBV6-2 or TRBV6-3 and J usage is TRBJ2-3, with D perhaps TRBD1 or TRBD2 (5 bases each). CDR1 is MNHEY, CDR2 SVGEGT, per germline. Trimming removed 7 bases from V and 3 bases from J, with 23 bases in between. There are 17 residues in the CDR3.

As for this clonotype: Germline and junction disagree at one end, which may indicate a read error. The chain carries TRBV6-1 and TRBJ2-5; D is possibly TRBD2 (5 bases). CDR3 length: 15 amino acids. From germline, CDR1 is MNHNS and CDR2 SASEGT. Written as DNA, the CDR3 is TGTGCCAGCAGTGAGGCGGGCACACACCAAGAGACCCAGTGCTTC. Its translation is CASSEAGTHQETQCF.

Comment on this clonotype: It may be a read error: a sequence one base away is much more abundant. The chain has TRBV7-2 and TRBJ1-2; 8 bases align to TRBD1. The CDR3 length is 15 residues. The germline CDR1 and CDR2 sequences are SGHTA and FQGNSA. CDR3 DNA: TGTGCCAGCGGCTTAGAAGTACAGGGGGGATATGGCTACACCTTC. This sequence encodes CASGLEVQGGYGYTF.

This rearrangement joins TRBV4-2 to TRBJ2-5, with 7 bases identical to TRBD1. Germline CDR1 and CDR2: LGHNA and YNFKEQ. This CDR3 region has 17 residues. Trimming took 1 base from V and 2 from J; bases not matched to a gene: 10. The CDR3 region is CASSQGSMGQLQETQYF. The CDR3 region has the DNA TGTGCCAGCAGCCAAGGAAGCATGGGACAGTTACAAGAGACCCAGTACTTC.